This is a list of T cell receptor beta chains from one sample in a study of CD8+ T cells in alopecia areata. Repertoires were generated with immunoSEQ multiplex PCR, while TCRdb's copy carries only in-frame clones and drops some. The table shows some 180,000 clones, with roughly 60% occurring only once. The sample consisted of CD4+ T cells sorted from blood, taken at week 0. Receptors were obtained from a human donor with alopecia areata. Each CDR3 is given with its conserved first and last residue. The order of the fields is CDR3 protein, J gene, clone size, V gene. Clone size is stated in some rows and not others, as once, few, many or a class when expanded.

CDR3aa: CSERDRDPTDTQYF
j_gene: TRBJ2-3
abundance: few
v_gene: TRBV29-1

CDR3aa: CASSLGSYDYTDTQYF
j_gene: TRBJ2-3
abundance: NA
v_gene: TRBV25-1

CDR3aa: CASSLASRTGAKNIQYF
j_gene: TRBJ2-4
abundance: NA
v_gene: TRBV7-2

CDR3aa: CASSSGGRNTEAFF
j_gene: TRBJ1-1
abundance: few
v_gene: TRBV5-1

CDR3aa: CSVLGGAASYNEQFF
j_gene: TRBJ2-1
abundance: NA
v_gene: TRBV29-1

CDR3aa: CASSLGRESSYGYTF
j_gene: TRBJ1-2
abundance: NA
v_gene: TRBV5-1

CDR3aa: CAWSMSDYEQYF
j_gene: TRBJ2-7
abundance: NA
v_gene: TRBV30

CDR3aa: CSTKQMNTEAFF
j_gene: TRBJ1-1
abundance: few
v_gene: TRBV29-1

CDR3aa: CASSFGETQYF
j_gene: TRBJ2-5
abundance: NA
v_gene: TRBV11-1

CDR3aa: CASSLFRGNQETQYF
j_gene: TRBJ2-5
abundance: NA
v_gene: TRBV5-6

CDR3aa: CASSPEAYFNEQFF
j_gene: TRBJ2-1
abundance: once
v_gene: TRBV4-1

CDR3aa: CASSLGPGQSYEQYF
j_gene: TRBJ2-7
abundance: NA
v_gene: TRBV7-8

CDR3aa: CAWSVPGQGQPQHF
j_gene: TRBJ1-5
abundance: NA
v_gene: TRBV30

CDR3aa: CSVELAGGYNEQFF
j_gene: TRBJ2-1
abundance: NA
v_gene: TRBV29-1

CDR3aa: CASSSKRGNTEAFF
j_gene: TRBJ1-1
abundance: NA
v_gene: TRBV7-2

CDR3aa: CAWSVHRGRGQPQHF
j_gene: TRBJ1-5
abundance: NA
v_gene: TRBV30

CDR3aa: CASSLAVGEQYF
j_gene: TRBJ2-7
abundance: few
v_gene: TRBV5-6

CDR3aa: CASRGSGTLVGNEQFF
j_gene: TRBJ2-1
abundance: NA
v_gene: TRBV7-8

CDR3aa: CAGGGADTQYF
j_gene: TRBJ2-3
abundance: NA
v_gene: TRBV7-9

CDR3aa: CSVASGGRGTYEQYF
j_gene: TRBJ2-7
abundance: NA
v_gene: TRBV29-1

CDR3aa: CSVEEGADLRGYTF
j_gene: TRBJ1-2
abundance: few
v_gene: TRBV29-1

CDR3aa: CSVDLSLGTEAFF
j_gene: TRBJ1-1
abundance: NA
v_gene: TRBV29-1

CDR3aa: CAWSAREEGGAFF
j_gene: TRBJ1-1
abundance: NA
v_gene: TRBV30

CDR3aa: CSVEPRVGGGGYTF
j_gene: TRBJ1-2
abundance: NA
v_gene: TRBV29-1

CDR3aa: CASRAGLAGVTAEFF
j_gene: TRBJ2-1
abundance: NA
v_gene: TRBV6-1

CDR3aa: CASSQTGGHNSPLHF
j_gene: TRBJ1-6
abundance: NA
v_gene: TRBV4-3

CDR3aa: CASSDQGPYEQYF
j_gene: TRBJ2-7
abundance: few
v_gene: TRBV2

CDR3aa: CAWSGQGSPLHF
j_gene: TRBJ1-6
abundance: NA
v_gene: TRBV30

CDR3aa: CASSYVGPQHF
j_gene: TRBJ1-5
abundance: NA
v_gene: TRBV5-8

CDR3aa: CASSASGTAAGPLHF
j_gene: TRBJ1-6
abundance: NA
v_gene: TRBV9

CDR3aa: CASSPETGYEQYF
j_gene: TRBJ2-7
abundance: NA
v_gene: TRBV7-9

CDR3aa: CASSLAGGPGYGYTF
j_gene: TRBJ1-2
abundance: NA
v_gene: TRBV5-1

CDR3aa: CSARGVPSGANVLTF
j_gene: TRBJ2-6
abundance: NA
v_gene: TRBV29-1

CDR3aa: CATSYSGGAHTGELFF
j_gene: TRBJ2-2
abundance: NA
v_gene: TRBV15

CDR3aa: CASSRDLAGGDTQYF
j_gene: TRBJ2-3
abundance: few
v_gene: TRBV5-1

CDR3aa: CASSRTGNEEAFF
j_gene: TRBJ1-1
abundance: NA
v_gene: TRBV4-2

CDR3aa: CSVVFSGTYGYTF
j_gene: TRBJ1-2
abundance: once
v_gene: TRBV29-1

CDR3aa: CSVRQVRTEAFF
j_gene: TRBJ1-1
abundance: NA
v_gene: TRBV29-1

CDR3aa: CASSEARQSYGYTF
j_gene: TRBJ1-2
abundance: NA
v_gene: TRBV6-1

CDR3aa: CATHQGTDTQYF
j_gene: TRBJ2-3
abundance: NA
v_gene: TRBV27

CDR3aa: CASSLVTKAPLHF
j_gene: TRBJ1-6
abundance: NA
v_gene: TRBV7-2

CDR3aa: CRDSGELFF
j_gene: TRBJ2-2
abundance: NA
v_gene: TRBV29-1

CDR3aa: CASSLGSRVGTQYF
j_gene: TRBJ2-5
abundance: NA
v_gene: TRBV7-2

CDR3aa: CASSLDSGSPGETQYF
j_gene: TRBJ2-5
abundance: NA
v_gene: TRBV11-2

CDR3aa: CAWSRSGQPQHF
j_gene: TRBJ1-5
abundance: NA
v_gene: TRBV30

CDR3aa: CASSLVKGKTQYF
j_gene: TRBJ2-5
abundance: few
v_gene: TRBV7-9

CDR3aa: CASSLTGSGANVLTF
j_gene: TRBJ2-6
abundance: NA
v_gene: TRBV5-6

CDR3aa: CASSGSGGQGTDTQYF
j_gene: TRBJ2-3
abundance: NA
v_gene: TRBV25-1